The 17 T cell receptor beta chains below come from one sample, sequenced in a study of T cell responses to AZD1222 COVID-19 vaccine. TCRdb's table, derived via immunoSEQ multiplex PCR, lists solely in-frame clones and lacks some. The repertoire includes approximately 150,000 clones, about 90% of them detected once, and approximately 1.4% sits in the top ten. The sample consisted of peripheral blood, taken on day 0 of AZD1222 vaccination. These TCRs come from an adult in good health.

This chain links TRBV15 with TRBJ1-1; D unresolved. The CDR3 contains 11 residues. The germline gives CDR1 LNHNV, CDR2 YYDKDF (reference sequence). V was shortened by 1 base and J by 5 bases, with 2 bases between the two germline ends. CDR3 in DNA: TGTGCCACCAGCAGAGGTACTGAAGCTTTCTTT. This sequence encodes CATSRGTEAFF.

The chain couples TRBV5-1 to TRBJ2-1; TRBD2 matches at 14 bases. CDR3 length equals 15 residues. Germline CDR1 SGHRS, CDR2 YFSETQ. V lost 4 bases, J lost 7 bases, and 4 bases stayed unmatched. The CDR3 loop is CASSPRLAGGNEQFF. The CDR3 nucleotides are TGCGCCAGCAGCCCCAGACTAGCGGGGGGGAATGAGCAGTTCTTC.

The CDR3 region is CAWSVLLRASGETQYF. The CDR3 nucleotides are TGTGCCTGGAGTGTCTTGTTGCGGGCGTCTGGGGAGACCCAGTACTTC. The chain has TRBV30 and TRBJ2-5; TRBD2 is a possible D gene (5 bases). The CDR3 loop spans 16 amino acids. CDR1 is GTSNPN, CDR2 SVGIG, per germline (reference sequence). Trimming stripped 0 bases from V and 5 bases from J, with 19 bases between.

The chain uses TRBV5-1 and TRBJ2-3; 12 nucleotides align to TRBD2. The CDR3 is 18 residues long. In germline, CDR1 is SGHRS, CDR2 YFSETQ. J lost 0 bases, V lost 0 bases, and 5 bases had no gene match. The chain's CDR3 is CASSLGLAGAASTDTQYF. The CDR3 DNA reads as TGCGCCAGCAGCTTGGGACTAGCGGGGGCCGCGAGCACAGATACGCAGTATTTT. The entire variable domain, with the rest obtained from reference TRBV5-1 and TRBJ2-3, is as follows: KAGVTQTPRYLIKTRGQQVTLSCSPISGHRSVSWYQQTPGQGLQFLFEYFSETQRNKGNFPGRFSGRQFSNSRSEMNVSTLELGDSALYLCASSLGLAGAASTDTQYFGPGTRLTVL.

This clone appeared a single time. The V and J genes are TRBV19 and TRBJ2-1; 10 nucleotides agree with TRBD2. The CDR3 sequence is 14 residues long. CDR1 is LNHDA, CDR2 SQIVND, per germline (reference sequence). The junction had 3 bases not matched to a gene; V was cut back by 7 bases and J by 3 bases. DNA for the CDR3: TGTGCCAGTAAACTAGCGGGGTTCTACAATGAGCAGTTCTTC. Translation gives CASKLAGFYNEQFF.

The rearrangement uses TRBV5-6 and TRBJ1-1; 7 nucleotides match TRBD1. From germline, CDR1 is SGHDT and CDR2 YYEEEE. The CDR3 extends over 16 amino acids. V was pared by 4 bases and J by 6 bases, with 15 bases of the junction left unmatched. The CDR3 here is CASSPQGQPLGAEAFF. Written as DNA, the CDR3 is TGTGCCAGCAGCCCCCAGGGACAGCCCCTAGGCGCTGAAGCTTTCTTT.

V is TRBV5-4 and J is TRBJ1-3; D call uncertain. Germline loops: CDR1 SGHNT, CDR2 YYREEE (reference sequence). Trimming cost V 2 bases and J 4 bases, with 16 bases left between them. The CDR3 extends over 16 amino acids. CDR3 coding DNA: TGTGCCAGCAGCTTTGGCCCGGTGCAACAGGGAAACACCATATATTTT. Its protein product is CASSFGPVQQGNTIYF.

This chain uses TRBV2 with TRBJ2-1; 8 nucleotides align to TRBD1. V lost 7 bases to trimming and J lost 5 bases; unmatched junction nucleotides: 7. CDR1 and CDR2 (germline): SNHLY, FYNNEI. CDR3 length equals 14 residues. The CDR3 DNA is TGTGCCAGCAAGTTGTTACAGGGGGACAATGAGCAGTTCTTC. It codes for CASKLLQGDNEQFF. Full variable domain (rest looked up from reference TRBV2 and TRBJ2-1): EPEVTQTPSHQVTQMGQEVILRCVPISNHLYFYWYRQILGQKVEFLVSFYNNEISEKSEIFDDQFSVERPDGSNFTLKIRSTKLEDSAMYFCASKLLQGDNEQFFGPGTRLTVL.

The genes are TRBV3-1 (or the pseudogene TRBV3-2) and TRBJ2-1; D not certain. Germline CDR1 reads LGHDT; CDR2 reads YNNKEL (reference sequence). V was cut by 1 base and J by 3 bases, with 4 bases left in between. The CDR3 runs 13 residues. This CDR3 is CASSQAFYNEQFF. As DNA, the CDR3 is TGTGCCAGCAGCCAAGCTTTCTACAATGAGCAGTTCTTC.

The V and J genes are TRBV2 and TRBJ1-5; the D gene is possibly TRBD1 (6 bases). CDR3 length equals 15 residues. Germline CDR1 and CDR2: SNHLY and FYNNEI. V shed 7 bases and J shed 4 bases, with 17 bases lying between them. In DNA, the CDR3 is TGTGCCAGCACGCGGGGGCAGGGGAAAAATCAGCCCCAGCATTTT. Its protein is CASTRGQGKNQPQHF.

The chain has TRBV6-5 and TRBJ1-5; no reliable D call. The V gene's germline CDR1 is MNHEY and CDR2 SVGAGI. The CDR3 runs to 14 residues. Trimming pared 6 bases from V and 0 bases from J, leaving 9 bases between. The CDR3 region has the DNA TGTGCCAGCAGCCGGACTTATAGCAATCAGCCCCAGCATTTT. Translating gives CASSRTYSNQPQHF.

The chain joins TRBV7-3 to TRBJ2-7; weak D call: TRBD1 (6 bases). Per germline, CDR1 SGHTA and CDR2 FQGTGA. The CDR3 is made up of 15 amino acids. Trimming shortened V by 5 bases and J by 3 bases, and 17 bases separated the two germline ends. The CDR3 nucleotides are TGTGCCAGCAGCCCTGGGGGACACGGAGTCTACGAGCAGTACTTC. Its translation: CASSPGGHGVYEQYF.

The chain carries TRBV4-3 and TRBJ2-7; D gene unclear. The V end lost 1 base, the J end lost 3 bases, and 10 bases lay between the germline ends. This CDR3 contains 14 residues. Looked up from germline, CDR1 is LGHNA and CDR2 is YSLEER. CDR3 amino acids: CASSQGQSGYEQYF. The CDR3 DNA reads TGCGCCAGCAGCCAAGGGCAATCAGGCTACGAGCAGTACTTC.

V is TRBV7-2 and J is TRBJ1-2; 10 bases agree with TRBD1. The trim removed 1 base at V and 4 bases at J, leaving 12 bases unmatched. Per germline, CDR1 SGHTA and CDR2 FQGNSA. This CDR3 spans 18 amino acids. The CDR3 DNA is TGTGCCAGCAGCTTAGTGGGACAGGGGACAGCTGGTCCCTATGGCTACACCTTC. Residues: CASSLVGQGTAGPYGYTF.

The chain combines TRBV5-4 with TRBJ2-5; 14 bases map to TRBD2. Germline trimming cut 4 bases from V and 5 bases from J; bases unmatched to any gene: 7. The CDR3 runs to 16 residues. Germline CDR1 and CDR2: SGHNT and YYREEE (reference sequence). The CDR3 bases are TGTGCCAGCAGCCCCGGGACTAGCGGGGGATGGGAGACCCAGTACTTC. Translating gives CASSPGTSGGWETQYF.

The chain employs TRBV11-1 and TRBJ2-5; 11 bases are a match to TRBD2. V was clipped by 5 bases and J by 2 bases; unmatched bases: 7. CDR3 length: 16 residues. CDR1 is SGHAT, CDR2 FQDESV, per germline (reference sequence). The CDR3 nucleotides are TGTGCCAGCAGCCCTCGACTAGCGGGGTCACAAGAGACCCAGTACTTC. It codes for CASSPRLAGSQETQYF.

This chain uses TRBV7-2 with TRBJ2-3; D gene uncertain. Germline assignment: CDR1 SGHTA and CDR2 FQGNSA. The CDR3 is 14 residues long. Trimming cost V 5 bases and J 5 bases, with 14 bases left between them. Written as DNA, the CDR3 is TGTGCCAGCAGCCCCAAAGGGTTTCAAGATACGCAGTATTTT. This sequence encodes CASSPKGFQDTQYF.